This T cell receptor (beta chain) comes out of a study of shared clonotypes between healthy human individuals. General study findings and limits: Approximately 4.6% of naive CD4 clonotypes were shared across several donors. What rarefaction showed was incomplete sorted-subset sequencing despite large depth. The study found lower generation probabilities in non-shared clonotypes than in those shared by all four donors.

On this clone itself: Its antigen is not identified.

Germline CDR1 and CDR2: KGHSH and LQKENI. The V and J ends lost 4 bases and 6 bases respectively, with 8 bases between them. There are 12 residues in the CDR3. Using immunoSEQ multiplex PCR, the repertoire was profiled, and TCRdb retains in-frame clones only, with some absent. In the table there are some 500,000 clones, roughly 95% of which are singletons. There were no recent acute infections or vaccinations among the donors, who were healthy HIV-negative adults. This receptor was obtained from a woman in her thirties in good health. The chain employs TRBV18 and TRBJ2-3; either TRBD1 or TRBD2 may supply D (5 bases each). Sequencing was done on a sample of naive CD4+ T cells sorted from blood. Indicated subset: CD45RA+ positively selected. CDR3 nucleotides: TGTGCCAGCTCACTAGGGACCGATACGCAGTATTTT. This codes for CASSLGTDTQYF.